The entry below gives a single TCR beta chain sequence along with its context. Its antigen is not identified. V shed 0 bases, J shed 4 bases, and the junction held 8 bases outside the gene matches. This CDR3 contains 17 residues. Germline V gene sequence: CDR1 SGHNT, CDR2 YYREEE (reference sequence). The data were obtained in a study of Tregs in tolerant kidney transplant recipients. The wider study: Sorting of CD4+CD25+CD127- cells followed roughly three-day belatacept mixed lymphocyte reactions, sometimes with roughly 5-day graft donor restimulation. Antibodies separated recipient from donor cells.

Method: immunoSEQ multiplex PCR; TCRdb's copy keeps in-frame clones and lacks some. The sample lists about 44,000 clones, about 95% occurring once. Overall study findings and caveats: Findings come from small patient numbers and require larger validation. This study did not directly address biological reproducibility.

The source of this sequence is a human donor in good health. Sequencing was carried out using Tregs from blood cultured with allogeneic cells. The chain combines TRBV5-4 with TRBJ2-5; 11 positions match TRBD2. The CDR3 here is CASSLAVIAGGVETQYF. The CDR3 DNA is TGTGCCAGCAGCTTGGCCGTAATAGCGGGAGGGGTAGAGACCCAGTACTTC.